This is a list of T cell receptor beta chains from one sample in a study of shared clonotypes between healthy human individuals. Data came from immunoSEQ multiplex PCR; TCRdb stores just in-frame clones and leaves some out. The repertoire holds about 2,100,000 clones, with around 93% as singletons. Sequencing was performed on naive CD8+ T cells from PBMCs. All receptors derive from a man between 18 and 35 years old in good health. Some clones in this sample may be carry-over from other donors' samples. CDR3s include the opening cysteine and the closing phenylalanine or tryptophan. Each record gives: clone size, J gene, V gene, D gene, CDR3 DNA, CDR3 protein. D genes are given only for firm matches. The size entry is marked missing in some rows and otherwise reads once, few, many or a size class.

NA TRBJ2-1 TRBV7-9 NA TGTGCCAGCAGAATGGGGAGAGTCAGGGACTACAATGAGCAGTTCTTC CASRMGRVRDYNEQFF
once TRBJ2-7 TRBV9 TRBD2 TGTGCCAGCAGCGCACTCCCGACTAGCGGGAGTTCCTACGAGCAGTACTTC CASSALPTSGSSYEQYF
NA TRBJ1-4 TRBV13 NA TGTGCCAGCAGCTTAGGACCAGTTGCAACTAATGAAAAACTGTTTTTT CASSLGPVATNEKLFF
NA TRBJ2-7 TRBV9 TRBD1 TGTGCCAGCAGCGCGGGACAGGGGGCGAGGGAGCAGTACTTC CASSAGQGAREQYF
NA TRBJ1-5 TRBV4-1 NA TGCGCCAGCAGTCCGGGACGCGAGATAAAGCAGCCCCAGCATTTT CASSPGREIKQPQHF
NA TRBJ2-1 TRBV7-9 TRBD1 TGTGCCAGCAGCTTAGGGGGGACAGGGCGGTTGAATGAGCAGTTCTTC CASSLGGTGRLNEQFF
NA TRBJ2-7 TRBV27 TRBD1 TGTGCCAGCAGTTTAAGGACAGGGAGCAACGAGCAGTACTTC CASSLRTGSNEQYF
NA TRBJ2-7 TRBV6-5 NA TGTGCCAGCAGTTACCGTGGATTGGCCCACGAGCAGTACTTC CASSYRGLAHEQYF
NA TRBJ1-5 TRBV19 NA TGTGCCAGTACCTGGAACAGGGTTTTAATCGGCCCTAGCAATCAGCCCCAGCATTTT CASTWNRVLIGPSNQPQHF
NA TRBJ2-5 TRBV11-2 TRBD2 TGTGCCAGCAGCCCAAGAGCGGGAAGCGACCGAGAGACCCAGTACTTC CASSPRAGSDRETQYF
NA TRBJ2-2 TRBV29-1 TRBD1 TGCAGCGTAGGGGACAGGGGGGACACCGGGGAGCTGTTTTTT CSVGDRGDTGELFF
NA TRBJ2-7 TRBV28 NA TGTGCCAGCAGTTTGGTGGGGGACTACGAGCAGTACTTC CASSLVGDYEQYF
NA TRBJ2-5 TRBV5-4 NA TGTGCCAGCAGCCGAACAGGTTTTGAGGGACAAGAGACCCAGTACTTC CASSRTGFEGQETQYF